The source of this T cell receptor (beta chain) is a study of shared clonotypes between healthy human individuals (dated by TCRdb to the early 2020s). About the study as a whole: A few men and a couple of women, aged 18 to 49 years, made up the cohort. To increase sequencing depth and limit assay-specific biases, different laboratories used diverse techniques to prepare libraries and sequence TCR repertoires. Blood TCR repertoires of a handful of healthy adults were deeply sequenced to estimate repertoire size and the extent of clonotype sharing between individuals. Per donor, leukapheresis produced somewhere between about 0.85 and 9.5 billion PBMCs. Per donor, three plates each were used for CD4 naive and CD4 memory, two for CD8 naive, and one for CD8 memory. Overall study results and their limits: Pairwise subsampling led to the expectation that sequencing depth would affect the degree of clonotype sharing among donors. Naive subsets generally had larger estimated clonotype richness than memory subsets. Because the study included only a small number of donors, the genetic and exposure-history diversity represented was limited. Sampling was restricted to blood, and TCR repertoires in tissues likely differ from the TCR repertoires found in blood. Sharing across a handful of donors was observed for around 5% of naive CD4, less than 4% of naive CD8, 2% to 2.5% of memory CD4, and about 0.4% of memory CD8 clonotypes. Even with the large sequencing depth, rarefaction of the sorted-subset datasets indicated that sequencing was incomplete. Clonotypes shared by all four sorted-subset donors showed higher generation probabilities than non-shared clonotypes.

Using the deep immunoSEQ assay, multiplex PCR amplified TCR CDR3 regions from genomic DNA. Extracted genomic DNA from each cell subset was spread evenly across all wells of several immunoSEQ 96-well plates, with each plate serving as a replicate. Each replicate PCR for sorted subsets received about 210 ng genomic DNA, equal to about 30,000 T cell genomes. Purified libraries were quantified with a Qubit 3.0 fluorometer, sized on a Bioanalyzer 2100, and re-quantified with the KAPA Library Quantification kit. A separate single-read 150-cycle Illumina NextSeq 550 flow cell was used to sequence each immunoSEQ 96-well plate. Under the source paper's analysis protocol: Because the immunoSEQ output held only junctional sequences and lacked quality scores, the filtering could not match the filtering applied to full-length reads. Sequences were annotated with PyIR, a Python wrapper for IgBLAST v1.9, using IMGT germline references to assign V/J genes and CDR3. Reads were removed for weak V/J assignments (E-value above 1e-6), missing CDR3, stop codons, out-of-frame junctions, or ambiguous translated residues. V3J clonotypes were defined as sequences sharing an identical inferred V gene, J gene, and CDR3 amino acid sequence. The percentage overlap between two repertoires was calculated by dividing the number of shared unique clonotypes by the size of the smaller repertoire. Richness of each repertoire was evaluated using RTK rarefaction, the Chao1 estimator, and Recon v2.1 estimates of unobserved clonotypes. For all TCRbeta clonotypes obtained by the gDNA method from several donors, generation probabilities were computed with OLGA. TCRdb limited this immuneACCESS table to in-frame rearrangements with V and J called. A share of clones is missing; checked studies link under half to unresolved V genes, and the rest is unexplained. V and J calls and clone size are those listed in that table; D and trimming were worked out from the DNA. Within this sample are roughly 2.5 million clones, with just over 90% of them counted one time only. The ten largest account for about 0.13% of the sample.

Donors were healthy HIV-negative adults with no recently reported acute infections or vaccinations. Only Caucasian adults living in Nashville, Tennessee, USA were represented among the donors. Magnetic negative selection was used to enrich CD4+ T cells, after which naive cells were positively selected on CD45RA and the negative fraction became the memory subset. Blood was collected by leukapheresis, and PBMCs were isolated by Ficoll-Histopaque density gradient centrifugation and then cryopreserved in liquid nitrogen vapor phase. Analytical flow cytometry was used to check the purity and quantity of every magnetically sorted T cell population. Genomic DNA was isolated from every sorted fraction and measured by UV absorbance on a Nanodrop 2000c. For this clone: What this receptor recognizes is not known. Qualities for individual bases were not recorded, and no much larger clone is one base off. This sample includes further DNA sequences coding for the same CDR3.

The clonotype comes from a man aged 18 to 30 in good health. The sequenced sample consisted of naive CD4+ T cells sorted from blood. Reading the label with the study, this specimen's cell subset or site is: CD45RA+ positively selected.

The DNA is TGTGCCAGCTCCCGGGAGGAGACCCAGTACTTC. Its translation is CASSREETQYF. Recombination joined TRBV18 with TRBJ2-5, with a weak D call of TRBD2 (6 bases match). The CDR3 runs 11 residues from the cysteine to the phenylalanine. The kept DNA is CDR3 alone, 33 bases in frame from the first base. V is shortened by 6 bases, J by 5 bases, and the region joining them spans 7 bases. The germline V gene specifies KGHSH as CDR1 and LQKENI as CDR2.